This TCR beta chain is from a study of CD8 T cells in ankylosing spondylitis. The study's findings and limits: Seemingly characteristic of ankylosing spondylitis blood was a TCR beta motif consisting of about 8 highly homologous variants.

Generation of TCR beta libraries employed quantitative 5'-RACE incorporating molecular barcodes. A single record per CDR3 protein comes from TCRdb applying MiXCR to the 5' RACE reads. The sample holds 350,000 or so distinct CDR3 sequences, approximately 8.2% seen once. This clonotype was seen a few times. Its cognate antigen is unknown. The receptor comes from a male donor with ankylosing spondylitis. Sequencing used blood, either unsorted or a sorted T cell fraction (not recorded which).

CDR3 bases: TGCGCCAGCAGCTTGGTGGGGACTAGGCCCGATACGCAGTATTTT. Translated, it gives CASSLVGTRPDTQYF. V and J are TRBV5-1 and TRBJ2-3, with 8 nucleotides matching TRBD2. The V gene end was trimmed by 0 bases and the J gene end by 6 bases; junction bases not matched to a gene: 6. Germline CDR1 is SGHRS and CDR2 is YFSETQ. The CDR3 totals 15 residues.